Following are 25 T cell receptor beta chains from one sample sequenced in a study of T cells in women clearing cervical HPV infection. Assay used: immunoSEQ multiplex PCR; TCRdb lists only in-frame clones, some missing. The listing contains about 30,000 clones. Specimen: blood buffy coat. Source of these receptors: a woman between 18 and 75 years old with a cervical HPV16 infection that either progressed to CIN3+ or cleared (not recorded which).

Concerning this clone: The read finishes 3 residues shy of the CDR3 end, and the germline J gene is used to complete it. The rearrangement uses TRBV7-9 and TRBJ2-1; 7 bases map to TRBD1. V shed 4 bases, J shed 4 bases, and the junction held 7 bases outside the gene matches. From germline, CDR1 is SEHNR and CDR2 FQNEAQ (reference sequence). This CDR3 is 15 amino acids long. This chain's CDR3 is CASSSQGLLYNEQFF. Incomplete CDR3 DNA: TGTGCCAGCAGCTCACAGGGGCTGCTGTACAATGAG.

Worth noting for this clone: The read falls 3 residues short of the CDR3 end, and the missing part is taken from the germline J gene. The gene calls are TRBV12-3 or TRBV12-4 and TRBJ2-7; 7 bases line up with TRBD1. The CDR3 consists of 14 residues. J was trimmed by 3 bases and V by 1 base; bases with no gene match: 3. The CDR3 protein is CASSLGGTVYEQYF. The sequenced part of the CDR3 DNA is TGTGCCAGCAGTTTAGGGGGGACAGTCTACGAG.

With regard to this clone: The read terminates 3 residues before the CDR3 end, so the remaining end is supplied by the germline J gene. Within the sample, other DNA sequences also encode this same CDR3. V gene TRBV7-6 combines with J gene TRBJ2-1; either TRBD1 or TRBD2 may supply D (5 bases each). Trimming stripped 1 base from V and 8 bases from J, with 6 bases between. The V gene's germline CDR1 is SGHVS and CDR2 FNYEAQ. The CDR3 extends over 12 amino acids. The sequenced part of the CDR3 DNA is TGTGCCAGCAGCTTAGGAGGGGATGAG. Translation gives CASSLGGDE. The CDR3, in full, reads CASSLGGDEQFF.

A note on this clone: The read comes to an end 3 residues before the CDR3 does, leaving the germline J gene to fill in the end. The chain joins TRBV5-1 to TRBJ2-5; unclear D gene. Germline-derived CDR1 and CDR2 are SGHRS and YFSETQ. Trimming removed 2 bases at V and 5 bases at J, with 13 bases between. The CDR3 is 14 amino acids. The CDR3 here is CASSFRRVGETQYF. The CDR3 bases that were read are TGCGCCAGCAGCTTCCGTCGGGTCGGTGAGACC.

As concerns this clone: The read stops 3 residues short of the end of the CDR3; the missing end is completed from the germline J gene. The chain combines TRBV4-2 with TRBJ2-5; 8 bases are shared with TRBD2. With V trimmed by 4 bases and J by 3 bases, 16 bases remained unmatched. The CDR3 length is 18 residues. The germline V gene encodes CDR1 LGHNA and CDR2 YNFKEQ. The CDR3 spells CASSPGTGGGNIKETQYF. The DNA read from the CDR3 is TGTGCCAGCAGCCCTGGCACTGGCGGGGGGAATATTAAAGAGACC.

With respect to this clone: The read gets to within 3 residues of the CDR3 end, and the germline J gene fills in the rest. This chain connects TRBV6-1 to TRBJ1-2, with D tentatively TRBD1 (5 bases). The CDR3 spans 13 residues. The V and J ends lost 2 bases and 7 bases respectively, with 11 bases between them. CDR1 MNHNS and CDR2 SASEGT come from the germline V gene. The CDR3 loop reads CASSESEGFGYTF. CDR3 DNA, as far as it was read: TGTGCCAGCAGTGAATCCGAGGGGTTTGGC.

About this clone itself: With the read ending 3 residues before the CDR3 end, the germline J gene is used to fill in that end. This sequence joins TRBV20-1 and TRBJ2-3; TRBD2 agrees at 11 bases. J lost 4 bases, V lost 2 bases, and 2 bases had no gene match. Germline CDR1 and CDR2: DFQATT and SNEGSKA (reference sequence). This CDR3 contains 14 residues. CDR3 loop: CSARTSGGADTQYF. CDR3 DNA, as far as it was read: TGCAGTGCTAGAACTAGCGGGGGTGCAGATACG.

As regards this clone: The read halts 3 residues ahead of the CDR3 end, with the missing end drawn from the germline J gene. The J gene is TRBJ1-1, the V gene TRBV19; 8 nucleotides match TRBD1. Per germline, CDR1 LNHDA and CDR2 SQIVND (reference sequence). V shed 5 bases and J 3 bases; nucleotides not matched to a gene: 5. There are 14 residues in the CDR3. Here the CDR3 reads CASSFRGQDTEAFF. Partial CDR3 DNA: TGTGCCAGTAGTTTCAGGGGGCAGGACACTGAA.

Points on this clone: The missing CDR3 end, 3 residues past where the read stops, is filled in from the germline J gene. This sequence joins TRBV5-6 and TRBJ1-2; a possible D gene is TRBD1 (5 bases). The CDR3 consists of 12 residues. CDR1 SGHDT and CDR2 YYEEEE come from the germline V gene. The DNA read from the CDR3 is TGTGCCACCCAAGTCGGGGGATTCGGC. It codes for CATQVGGFG. The complete CDR3 sequence is CATQVGGFGYTF.

Regarding this clone: The read terminates 3 residues ahead of where the CDR3 ends, so the germline J gene completes it. The chain combines TRBV5-1 with TRBJ2-3; D might be TRBD2 (7 bases). Germline-derived CDR1 and CDR2 are SGHRS and YFSETQ. The CDR3 is 13 residues long. CDR3 in amino acids: CASSPNREGSQYF. CDR3 bases read: TGCGCCAGCAGCCCCAACAGGGAGGGGTCG.

Regarding this clone: The CDR3 end is not reached by the read, which stops 3 residues before it; the germline J gene fills it in. V usage is TRBV14 and J usage is TRBJ2-3, with D perhaps matching TRBD2 (6 bases). The V gene's germline CDR1 is SGHDN and CDR2 FVKESK. The CDR3 covers 15 residues. The ends were cut back, 4 bases at V and 3 bases at J, with 14 bases in the middle. Incomplete CDR3 DNA: TGTGCCAGCAGCCTCGGAGGAGGGGCGACAGATACG. The encoded protein is CASSLGGGATDT. Given in full, the CDR3 is CASSLGGGATDTQYF.

On this clone: With the read ending 3 residues before the CDR3 end, the germline J gene is used to fill in that end. The chain links TRBV16 to TRBJ2-4; D is unclear. This CDR3 spans 14 amino acids. CDR1 KGHSY and CDR2 FQNENV come from the germline V gene. CDR3 DNA, as far as it was read: TGTGCCAGCAGCCAAGGCACAGTAAGCCATTGT. Encoded protein: CASSQGTVSHC. The complete CDR3 protein is CASSQGTVSHCQYF.

Of note for this clone: The CDR3 end falls 3 residues outside the read, so it is completed with the germline J gene. The chain links TRBV18 to TRBJ1-5, with D possibly matching TRBD1 (5 bases). CDR3 length equals 16 residues. Germline-derived CDR1 and CDR2 are KGHSH and LQKENI. V lost 4 bases and J 2 bases, leaving 15 bases between the germline ends. The CDR3 is CASSHSSGSGNQPQHF. The sequenced part of the CDR3 DNA is TGTGCCAGCTCACACTCTTCAGGGAGTGGCAATCAGCCC.

Concerning this clone itself: The read terminates 3 residues ahead of where the CDR3 ends, so the germline J gene completes it. The chain couples TRBV2 to TRBJ1-6; possible D gene TRBD1, 6 bases. The CDR3 sequence is 14 residues long. Looked up from germline, CDR1 is SNHLY and CDR2 is FYNNEI. The ends were cut back, 7 bases at V and 6 bases at J, with 13 bases in the middle. The DNA read from the CDR3 is TGTGCCAGCACCTTGGACAGCCTTAATTCACCC. Translated: CASTLDSLNSP. The full CDR3 reads CASTLDSLNSPLHF.

Notes on this clone: The sequence runs out 3 residues before the end of the CDR3; the remainder is reconstructed from the germline J gene. The chain joins TRBV2 to TRBJ1-5, with 8 bases lining up with TRBD1. The CDR3 runs to 16 residues. J gave up 4 bases and V 6 bases, and 11 bases lay outside the gene matches. CDR1 is SNHLY and CDR2 is FYNNEI in the germline V gene. CDR3 in amino acids: CASRPDRGLGNQPQHF. The sequenced CDR3 bases are TGTGCCAGCAGACCCGACAGGGGTTTGGGGAATCAGCCC.

As regards this clone: The read comes to an end 3 residues before the CDR3 does, leaving the germline J gene to fill in the end. V and J are TRBV20-1 and TRBJ2-7, with D possibly being TRBD1 (6 bases). This CDR3 is built from 16 residues. V lost 0 bases and J lost 0, with 15 bases in between. Germline CDR1 reads DFQATT; CDR2 reads SNEGSKA (reference sequence). The sequenced part of the CDR3 DNA is TGCAGTGCTAGAGAACGGACAGTAAAGAGCTCCTACGAG. Translated: CSARERTVKSSYE. The full CDR3 reads CSARERTVKSSYEQYF.

Worth noting for this clone: Sequencing ends 3 residues short of the CDR3 end; the germline J gene provides the rest. The chain is built from TRBV9 and TRBJ2-7; 8 bases line up with TRBD1. CDR1 and CDR2 from the germline V gene are SGDLS and YYNGEE. Trimming at V came to 3 bases and at J to 0 bases, leaving 8 bases not matched to a gene. This CDR3 region has 16 residues. The sequenced CDR3 bases are TGTGCCAGCAGCGACCCCAGGGGGCTCATCTCCTACGAG. Translated, it gives CASSDPRGLISYE. In full, the CDR3 reads CASSDPRGLISYEQYF.

In regard to this clone: Sequencing ends 3 residues short of the CDR3 end; the germline J gene provides the rest. The V gene is TRBV6-1, the J gene TRBJ1-2; the D is unclear. V was cut by 2 bases and J by 3 bases, with 7 bases left in between. CDR1 MNHNS and CDR2 SASEGT come from the germline V gene. The CDR3 is 13 amino acids. CDR3 DNA (partial): TGTGCCAGCAGTGAATACGGGGACTATGGC. It yields the protein CASSEYGDYG. The whole CDR3 sequence reads CASSEYGDYGYTF.

As concerns this clone: The sequence runs out 3 residues before the end of the CDR3; the remainder is reconstructed from the germline J gene. The chain recombines TRBV19 with TRBJ1-2; 9 nucleotides line up with TRBD1. With 4 bases clipped from V and 7 bases from J, the junction kept 10 bases outside the gene matches. The length of the CDR3 is 15 residues. The germline V gene has CDR1 LNHDA and CDR2 SQIVND (reference sequence). The part of the CDR3 DNA that was read is TGTGCCAGTAGTACTCAGTACCGGGACAGGGCTGGC. Amino acid sequence: CASSTQYRDRAG. The full CDR3 protein reads CASSTQYRDRAGYTF.

Concerning this clone itself: The CDR3 goes on 3 residues after the read ends, and that part is filled in from the germline J gene. V is TRBV7-9 and J is TRBJ2-3; 8 bases align to TRBD2. From germline, CDR1 is SEHNR and CDR2 FQNEAQ (reference sequence). The CDR3 contains 15 residues. Germline trimming cut 4 bases from V and 5 bases from J; bases unmatched to any gene: 8. The CDR3 spells CASSSQRGTIDTQYF. The DNA read from the CDR3 is TGTGCCAGCAGCTCCCAGCGGGGGACGATAGATACG.

On this clone: With the read ending 3 residues before the CDR3 end, the germline J gene is used to fill in that end. The rearrangement links TRBV19 to TRBJ2-1; D is perhaps TRBD1 (6 bases). The V end lost 6 bases, the J end lost 7 bases, and 16 bases lay between the germline ends. The CDR3 has 14 amino acids. CDR1 and CDR2 (germline): LNHDA, SQIVND (reference sequence). The DNA read from the CDR3 is TGTGCCAGTAGAATTCTTGACAGGCCAAATGAG. It translates to CASRILDRPNE. The whole CDR3 sequence reads CASRILDRPNEQFF. Based on the CDR3 plus reference TRBV19 and TRBJ2-1, the full variable domain is DGGITQSPKYLFRKEGQNVTLSCEQNLNHDAMYWYRQDPGQGLRLIYYSQIVNDFQKGDIAEGYSVSREKKESFPLTVTSAQKNPTAFYLCASRILDRPNEQFFGPGTRLTVL.

Note on this clone: The read ends 3 residues early relative to the CDR3; the germline J gene fills the gap. J is TRBJ1-1 and V is TRBV7-6; D is possibly TRBD1 (5 bases). This CDR3 spans 16 amino acids. The germline V gene has CDR1 SGHVS and CDR2 FNYEAQ. V lost 5 bases and J lost 1, with 17 bases in between. The CDR3 sequence: CASSPGAGGRNTEAFF. The sequenced part of the CDR3 DNA is TGTGCCAGCAGCCCTGGGGCGGGGGGGAGGAACACTGAA.

As for this clone: The CDR3 end lies 3 residues beyond the end of the read and is filled in from the germline J gene. V usage is TRBV18 and J usage is TRBJ2-5; 7 bases are a match to TRBD2. The CDR3 has 16 amino acids. Germline V gives CDR1 KGHSH, CDR2 LQKENI. The CDR3 bases that were read are TGTAGCAGCTCGCCCGGGACTATGGGGTACCAAGAGACC. Amino acids: CSSSPGTMGYQET. The whole CDR3 sequence reads CSSSPGTMGYQETQYF.

Note on this clone: The CDR3 end is not reached by the read, which stops 3 residues before it; the germline J gene fills it in. This chain links TRBV30 with TRBJ1-6; 7 bases line up with TRBD1. Germline trimming cut 3 bases from V and 6 bases from J; bases unmatched to any gene: 2. CDR3 length: 13 amino acids. From germline, CDR1 is GTSNPN and CDR2 SVGIG (reference sequence). The covered CDR3 bases are TGTGCCTGGAGGGGACAGCTTAATTCACCC. It specifies CAWRGQLNSP. The whole CDR3 sequence is CAWRGQLNSPLHF. The full variable domain, in which reference TRBV30 and TRBJ1-6 provide the parts outside the CDR3, is SQTIHQWPATLVQPVGSPLSLECTVEGTSNPNLYWYRQAAGRGLQLLFYSVGIGQISSEVPQNLSASRPQDRQFILSSKKLLLSDSGFYLCAWRGQLNSPLHFGNGTRLTVT.

Details on this clone: Read coverage stops 3 residues before the CDR3 terminus; the germline J gene supplies the remainder. V is TRBV6-4 and J is TRBJ2-2; D gene unclear. The CDR3 totals 15 residues. Trimming removed 5 bases at V and 2 bases at J, with 12 bases between. Germline V lookup: CDR1 MRHNA, CDR2 SNTAGT. The CDR3 sequence is CASSPSQENTGELFF. CDR3 DNA (partial): TGTGCCAGCAGTCCCAGCCAGGAAAACACCGGGGAG.